One sample yielded the 9 T cell receptor beta chains listed below, sequenced in a study of T cells after yellow fever vaccination. TCRdb itself ran the 5' RACE reads through MiXCR, one entry per CDR3 protein. The data hold 500,000 to 700,000 distinct CDR3 sequences, with 15% to 20% observed a single time. The source material was PBMCs, sampled 15 days after the yellow fever booster vaccination. The receptors here all came from a man younger than 40 who received the YFV17D yellow fever vaccine.

The chain uses TRBV27 and TRBJ1-1, with unresolved D. V was cut by 4 bases and J by 4 bases, with 10 bases left in between. This CDR3 has 13 amino acids. The germline V gene has CDR1 MNHEY and CDR2 SMNVEV (reference sequence). CDR3 in DNA: TGTGCCAGCAGTTCCGGACTGTTCACTGAAGCTTTCTTT. Its protein is CASSSGLFTEAFF.

The chain recombines TRBV27 with TRBJ2-7, with a possible D match to TRBD1 (6 bases). There are 16 residues in the CDR3. Germline values: CDR1 MNHEY, CDR2 SMNVEV (reference sequence). V lost 4 bases, J lost 2 bases, and 18 bases lay in between. DNA of the CDR3: TGTGCCAGCAGTTCGCAAACCAGGGGCAAAACCTACGAGCAGTACTTC. Amino acids: CASSSQTRGKTYEQYF.

This clonotype was observed a few times. The chain has TRBV5-1 and TRBJ2-5; unclear D gene. V was pared by 7 bases and J by 9 bases, with 16 bases between. This CDR3 is built from 12 residues. Germline V gene sequence: CDR1 SGHRS, CDR2 YFSETQ. The CDR3 loop reads CASFEASSAQYF. For the CDR3, the DNA is TGCGCCAGCTTTGAAGCAAGCTCGGCCCAGTACTTC.

This clonotype was detected a few times. The chain recombines TRBV6-1 with TRBJ1-4; 12 bases fit TRBD1. CDR1 is MNHNS and CDR2 is SASEGT in the germline V gene. CDR3 length equals 13 residues. V trimming: 8 bases; J trimming: 7 bases; junction bases outside the gene matches: 2. CDR3 sequence reads: CASGTGGSEKLFF. DNA of the CDR3: TGTGCCAGCGGGACAGGGGGCTCTGAAAAACTGTTTTTT.

V gene TRBV18 combines with J gene TRBJ2-5, with 10 bases identical to TRBD2. The V gene end was trimmed by 3 bases and the J gene end by 5 bases; junction bases not matched to a gene: 12. CDR1 KGHSH and CDR2 LQKENI come from the germline V gene. The CDR3 is 17 amino acids. CDR3 sequence: CASSPLASGGMEETQYF. The CDR3 DNA reads TGTGCCAGCTCACCGCTGGCTAGCGGGGGCATGGAGGAGACCCAGTACTTC.

This clonotype was detected a few times. A much larger clone lies one base from this, so it may be a read error. The V gene is TRBV7-3, the J gene TRBJ2-7; D unclear. This CDR3 has 13 residues. Germline lookup yields CDR1 SGHTA and CDR2 FQGTGA. The V gene lost 3 bases and the J gene lost 2 bases, with 8 bases spanning the gap. The CDR3 DNA reads TGTGCCAGCAGCTTTGGGCCAGCCTACGAGCAGTACTTC. It translates to CASSFGPAYEQYF.

The sample holds a few counts of this clonotype. CDR3 sequence reads: CTSSTLAEYYEQYF. The CDR3, as DNA: TGCACCAGCAGCACTCTAGCGGAATACTACGAGCAGTACTTC. The chain recombines TRBV1 with TRBJ2-7; TRBD2, the D gene given by the table, was not confirmed from the DNA. TRBV1 is an annotated pseudogene. The CDR3 has 14 amino acids.

This clonotype has ten or more counts. The chain recombines TRBV27 with TRBJ2-7; D may be TRBD1 (6 bases). V shed 5 bases and J shed 7 bases, with 15 bases lying between them. Germline V gives CDR1 MNHEY, CDR2 SMNVEV (reference sequence). This CDR3 comprises 13 residues. In DNA form, the CDR3 reads TGTGCCAGCAGTGTAGACAGGCTTCAGGAGCAGTACTTC. Its protein product is CASSVDRLQEQYF.

The chain carries TRBV7-2 and TRBJ1-2; no reliable D call. V was shortened by 5 bases and J by 8 bases, with 12 bases between the two germline ends. The V gene's germline CDR1 is SGHTA and CDR2 FQGNSA. The CDR3 sequence is 12 residues long. CDR3: CASSPPGGGYTF. The CDR3 DNA reads TGTGCCAGCAGCCCCCCAGGAGGCGGCTACACCTTC.